The T cell receptor (beta chain) described here comes from a study of CD8+CD57+ T cells in acquired aplastic anemia. Study information: DNA recovered from sorted CD4+ and CD8+ cells had a mean of around 3.3 ug. Some 9.9 million reads, on average, were obtained for CD4+ cells from healthy donors. Study-level findings and limits: There were 25 to 30 CD8+ CDR3 sequences that occurred in both patients and controls.

Germline CDR1 SGHTA, CDR2 FQGTGA. The CDR3 runs 15 residues. With 3 bases clipped from V and 5 bases from J, the junction kept 9 bases outside the gene matches. Profiling of TCR beta VDJ combinations and CDR3 sequences used genomic DNA as template. TCRdb reprocessed the reads with MiXCR, giving one entry per CDR3 protein. The data hold about 210,000 distinct CDR3 sequences, with over 55% observed a single time. For this clonotype: Its antigen is unknown.

This rearrangement joins TRBV7-3 to TRBJ2-5, with 7 nucleotides matching TRBD1. This receptor was obtained from a human donor in good health. Source material: sorted CD4+, CD8+, or CD8+CD57+ T cells (not recorded which) from PBMCs. DNA of the CDR3: TGTGCCAGCAGCTTGGGACCGGGACAGACGGAGACCCAGTACTTC. Encoded protein: CASSLGPGQTETQYF.